This T cell receptor (beta chain) was profiled in a study of blood T cell repertoires in COVID-19. Across the study: The analysed material was cDNA or gDNA that came from T cells, B-cell-depleted T cells, or PBMCs.

Per the authors' pipeline: Reference gene primer amplification gave nucleated cell count estimates. The protocol was immunoSEQ multiplex PCR, while the TCRdb copy is restricted to in-frame clones and leaves out a portion. V, J and clone size are taken as reported in that table, and D and trimming were inferred from the DNA itself. The sample carries 650,000 to 800,000 clones, 80% to 90% recorded once. The CDR3 consists of 15 residues. Trimming took 3 bases from V and 4 from J, leaving 12 bases between them. The germline CDR1 and CDR2 sequences are LNHNV and YYDKDF (reference sequence). This receptor was taken from a young woman with acute or convalescent COVID-19. V usage is TRBV15 and J usage is TRBJ1-4; TRBD1 is a possible D gene (6 bases). The sample consisted of peripheral blood. This chain's CDR3 is CATSSGQRLNEKLFF. CDR3 nucleotides: TGTGCCACCAGCAGTGGACAGAGACTTAATGAAAAACTGTTTTTT.